These 5 T cell receptor beta chains share one sample of origin, sequenced in a study of a mutant IDH1 vaccine in newly diagnosed glioma. Time point described: week 11, during vaccination. Vaccination used 300 ug of mutant IDH1 20-mer peptide per dose, with topical imiquimod. The table came from immunoSEQ multiplex PCR; TCRdb's copy has only in-frame clones and leaves some out. The sample has 35,000 to 45,000 clones; 80% are singletons. These TCRs are of unknown antigen specificity. Source: peripheral blood mononuclear cells (PBMCs), taken from a glioma patient whose treatment included an IDH1 peptide vaccine. Receptor source: a woman in her twenties or thirties with glioma. Some clones in this sample may be carry-over from other donors' samples.

The chain joins TRBV19 to TRBJ1-5; no reliable D call. The CDR3 runs 12 residues. V was clipped by 8 bases and J by 5 bases, with 10 bases between them. CDR1 is LNHDA and CDR2 is SQIVND in the germline V gene (reference sequence). The CDR3 loop is CASWNGDQPQHF. CDR3 nucleotides: TGTGCCAGTTGGAATGGGGATCAGCCCCAGCATTTT.

The J gene is TRBJ1-3, the V gene TRBV18; D is undetermined. Germline V CDR1 and CDR2: KGHSH, LQKENI. V lost 6 bases and J 3 bases, leaving 12 bases between the germline ends. The CDR3 sequence is 14 residues long. DNA of the CDR3: TGTGCCAGCTCGCCGACGGGGAATGGAAACACCATATATTTT. Its protein is CASSPTGNGNTIYF.

The chain combines TRBV6-5 with TRBJ1-3; D is possibly TRBD1 (5 bases). With 2 bases removed from V and 0 bases from J, the gap between germline ends came to 11 bases. The CDR3 is made up of 16 amino acids. Germline V lookup: CDR1 MNHEY, CDR2 SVGAGI. The CDR3 is CASSYQGGNSGNTIYF. CDR3 in DNA: TGTGCCAGCAGTTACCAGGGTGGGAACTCTGGAAACACCATATATTTT.

The rearrangement joins TRBV5-5 to TRBJ1-2; no clear D gene. The CDR3 spans 13 residues. Trimming pared 2 bases from V and 6 bases from J, leaving 11 bases between. Germline V gene sequence: CDR1 SGHKS, CDR2 YYEKEE (reference sequence). The CDR3, as DNA: TGTGCCAGCAGCTTCGAAGGGAGTGATGGCTACACCTTC. It is translated as CASSFEGSDGYTF.

This clone was observed a handful of times. The chain has TRBV9 and TRBJ2-1, with 9 bases fitting TRBD2. The CDR3 has 15 amino acids. Germline CDR1 is SGDLS and CDR2 is YYNGEE. The ends lost 0 bases at V and 6 bases at J; junction bases unmatched: 4. The CDR3 sequence is CASSVEGGRGNEQFF. The CDR3 region has the DNA TGTGCCAGCAGCGTAGAGGGCGGGAGGGGCAATGAGCAGTTCTTC.